A selection of T cell receptor beta chains follows, all from one sample in a study of OX40 agonist ivuxolimab in advanced cancers. TCRdb keeps only in-frame clones here, not all; method: immunoSEQ multiplex PCR. The table includes approximately 48,000 clones, around 77% detected once. The material sequenced was CD4+ or CD8+ T cells sorted from blood, taken in a trial of the OX40 agonist ivuxolimab. The receptors stem from an adult with an advanced solid tumor such as melanoma, head and neck, liver or kidney cancer. Both conserved end residues are part of each CDR3. The D gene is left open where the match is weak. Only some rows state a clone size, as once, few, many or a class for expanded clones.

d_gene,v_gene,j_gene,abundance,CDR3nt,CDR3aa
-,TRBV11-2,TRBJ1-3,-,TGTGCCAGCAGCTTCGGACCTGGAAACACCATATATTTT,CASSFGPGNTIYF
-,TRBV6-1,TRBJ1-2,-,TGTGCCAGCAGTGCCAGGACAGTGGATGGCTACACCTTC,CASSARTVDGYTF
TRBD1,TRBV7-9,TRBJ2-7,medium-sized,TGTGCCAGCAGCTTATACATGGGCGACAGGGGGCGCCACGAGCAGTACTTC,CASSLYMGDRGRHEQYF
-,TRBV10-3,TRBJ1-2,-,TGTGCCATCAGTGACCCTATAGGGGCAGAGGGCTACACCTTC,CAISDPIGAEGYTF
-,TRBV5-1,TRBJ2-1,few,TGCGCCAGCAGCTTCATTAGCGGAGTACTCTCCTACAATGAGCAGTTCTTC,CASSFISGVLSYNEQFF
-,TRBV5-8,TRBJ2-7,-,TGTGCCAGCAGCTTCACAGACAGCACCTACGAGCAGTACTTC,CASSFTDSTYEQYF
-,TRBV11-1,TRBJ1-5,-,TGTGCCAGCAGCCCGGGGGCTTGGGGGGGGCCCCAGCATTTT,CASSPGAWGGPQHF
-,TRBV4-1,TRBJ2-7,few,TGCGCCAGCAGCCAATTCCTAATTCAGGGGACCCGACCCGAGCAGTACTTC,CASSQFLIQGTRPEQYF
TRBD2,TRBV10-3,TRBJ2-3,-,TGTGCCATCAGTGGACTAGCGGGGTCAGATACGCAGTATTTT,CAISGLAGSDTQYF
-,TRBV6-1,TRBJ1-2,-,TGTGCCAGCAGTCCAGAGAACTATGGCTACACCTTC,CASSPENYGYTF
-,TRBV27,TRBJ2-7,-,TGTGCCAGCTCACCGGAGTCTACCTTCGCCTCCTACGAGCAGTACTTC,CASSPESTFASYEQYF
-,TRBV18,TRBJ1-1,-,TGTGCCAGCTCACCTTTACAGGAATACACTGAAGCTTTCTTT,CASSPLQEYTEAFF
TRBD2,TRBV7-3,TRBJ2-1,-,TGTGCCAGCAGCCGGGGACTAGCGGGAACTGAGCAGTTCTTC,CASSRGLAGTEQFF
-,TRBV10-3,TRBJ1-6,once,TGTGCCATCAGCGACCAACAGGGAGGGGATAATTCACCCCTCCACTTT,CAISDQQGGDNSPLHF
TRBD1,TRBV19,TRBJ1-3,-,TGTGCCAGCGCCAACCCGGGACAGGCGGGAAACACCATATATTTT,CASANPGQAGNTIYF
TRBD1,TRBV14,TRBJ1-4,-,TGTGCCAGCAGCACAGGGGCCCTACCAGAAAAACTGTTTTTT,CASSTGALPEKLFF
-,TRBV10-3,TRBJ2-7,-,TGTGCCATCAGTGGAGGAACAGATTCCTACGAGCAGTACTTC,CAISGGTDSYEQYF
-,TRBV5-6,TRBJ1-1,-,TGTGCCAGCAGCCGTGGCCGGATGAACACTGAAGCTTTCTTT,CASSRGRMNTEAFF
-,TRBV25-1,TRBJ1-2,-,TGTGCCAGCAGTGGGACAAATCACTATGGCTACACCTTC,CASSGTNHYGYTF
TRBD1,TRBV6-5,TRBJ2-7,-,TGTGCCAGCAGCCGCCGAGACAGGGTAAAAGACGAGCAGTACTTC,CASSRRDRVKDEQYF
TRBD2,TRBV6-1,TRBJ2-1,-,TGTGCCAGCAGTGAGGCGGCTAGCGGAGACAATGAGCAGTTCTTC,CASSEAASGDNEQFF
-,TRBV19,TRBJ2-7,-,TGTGCCAGTAGTGCTGTCTGGGCCGTGGGCGAGCAGTACTTC,CASSAVWAVGEQYF
-,TRBV30,TRBJ2-6,-,TGTGCCTGGAGTGGCTGGGAGGGACAGCTCTCTGGGGCCAACGTCCTGACTTTC,CAWSGWEGQLSGANVLTF
TRBD2,TRBV6-5,TRBJ2-3,-,TGTGCCAGCAGTTACTCGATCAGCGGGAGAGCAAGGCAGTATTTT,CASSYSISGRARQYF